A single sample gave rise to the 31 T cell receptor beta chains below, sequenced in a study of response to subunit inactivated influenza vaccine (dated 2018 in TCRdb). The library came from RT-PCR. This sample was sequenced with an Illumina HiSeq 2500. TCRdb redid the processing of the public reads, applying fastp at Q25 and MiXCR, and retained in-frame beta chains. Each CDR3 protein appears once, grouped with its most common genes and DNA. For this sample the table gives some 300,000 distinct CDR3 sequences, of which 20% to 25% were detected only once. The ten largest account for 9% to 12% of the sample. Sequencing used PBMCs from blood, obtained about 20 months after vaccination. The receptor source for this set is a man aged 45 to 75 who received an inactivated influenza vaccine. Donor details come from another sample of the same person, matched by shared clones.

This clonotype came up a few times. The chain recombines TRBV20-1 with TRBJ2-3; a possible D gene is TRBD1 (6 bases). V lost 1 base and J lost 2, with 13 bases in between. Germline CDR1 reads DFQATT; CDR2 reads SNEGSKA (reference sequence). This CDR3 region has 15 residues. CDR3 DNA sequence: TGCAGTGCTAGAGGCCACGGGACAAACACAGATACGCAGTATTTT. This encodes CSARGHGTNTDTQYF.

This rearrangement joins TRBV7-8 to TRBJ1-6; the D gene is possibly TRBD1 (5 bases). V was shortened by 4 bases and J by 3 bases, with 10 bases between the two germline ends. Germline V gene sequence: CDR1 SGHVS, CDR2 FQNEAQ. The CDR3 has 15 residues. The CDR3: CASSSTVLYNSPLHF. The CDR3, as DNA: TGTGCCAGCAGCTCGACAGTCCTCTATAATTCACCCCTCCACTTT.

This clonotype was seen more than once but under ten times. The J gene is TRBJ2-7, the V gene TRBV20-1; 7 bases align to TRBD1. The CDR3 is 13 residues long. Unmatched junction bases numbered 6, after V lost 4 bases and J lost 3 bases. Germline CDR1 and CDR2: DFQATT and SNEGSKA (reference sequence). CDR3 region: CSATETGLYEQYF. The CDR3 DNA follows: TGCAGTGCTACGGAGACAGGGCTCTACGAGCAGTACTTC.

This clonotype has just a few counts. This chain connects TRBV29-1 to TRBJ1-2; D might be TRBD1 (5 bases). Germline V CDR1 and CDR2: SQVTM, ANQGSEA. The CDR3 covers 13 residues. The V end lost 2 bases, the J end lost 0 bases, and 7 bases lay between the germline ends. CDR3 in amino acids: CSVETGANYGYTF. CDR3 coding DNA: TGCAGCGTTGAAACAGGAGCTAACTATGGCTACACCTTC.

The chain is built from TRBV7-6 and TRBJ2-5; no definite D call. The length of the CDR3 is 18 residues. Per germline, CDR1 SGHVS and CDR2 FNYEAQ. V gave up 5 bases and J gave up 0 bases, with 22 bases separating them. The CDR3 loop is CASSRKFPEIGYQETQYF. For the CDR3, the DNA is TGTGCCAGCAGCAGAAAATTTCCGGAGATAGGGTACCAAGAGACCCAGTACTTC.

In this sample, this clonotype turned up a few times. The gene calls are TRBV3-1 and TRBJ1-1; D unresolved. CDR1 is LGHDT, CDR2 YNNKEL, per germline (reference sequence). This CDR3 region has 11 residues. Trimming cost V 6 bases and J 4 bases, with 6 bases left between them. CDR3 sequence reads: CASRAGTEAFF. CDR3 DNA: TGTGCCAGCAGGGCGGGCACTGAAGCTTTCTTT. The full variable domain, its missing parts supplied by reference TRBV3-1 and TRBJ1-1, is DTAVSQTPKYLVTQMGNDKSIKCEQNLGHDTMYWYKQDSKKFLKIMFSYNNKELIINETVPNRFSPKSPDKAHLNLHINSLELGDSAVYFCASRAGTEAFFGQGTRLTVV.

The chain recombines TRBV11-2 with TRBJ1-2; 9 bases fit TRBD1. Germline V CDR1 and CDR2: SGHAT, FQNNGV. This CDR3 is 15 amino acids long. V gave up 2 bases and J gave up 2 bases; unmatched junction bases: 3. In DNA form, the CDR3 reads TGTGCCAGCAGCTTACTACAGGGGGCCAACTATGGCTACACCTTC. Its translation: CASSLLQGANYGYTF.

This clonotype has a count of ten or more. The chain uses TRBV6-5 and TRBJ2-7; 11 bases map to TRBD2. V was clipped by 6 bases and J by 9 bases; unmatched bases: 10. There are 14 residues in the CDR3. Germline lookup yields CDR1 MNHEY and CDR2 SVGAGI. The CDR3 DNA reads TGTGCCAGCAGCTATAGCGGGAGGGCCGTGGGGCAGTACTTC. As protein: CASSYSGRAVGQYF.

The chain links TRBV6-5 to TRBJ2-1; 7 nucleotides line up with TRBD1. After removal of 9 bases from V and 2 bases from J, the junction contained 1 base not matched to a gene. The CDR3 is 12 amino acids. Germline CDR1 reads MNHEY; CDR2 reads SVGAGI. The CDR3 here is CASGQAYNEQFF. The CDR3 DNA reads as TGTGCCAGTGGACAGGCCTACAATGAGCAGTTCTTC.

This clonotype appeared many times. The V call is TRBV7-6, the J call TRBJ1-3, with D maybe TRBD1 (5 bases). Germline V lookup: CDR1 SGHVS, CDR2 FNYEAQ. The CDR3 length is 16 residues. V was cut by 3 bases and J by 4 bases, with 16 bases left in between. CDR3 nucleotide sequence: TGTGCCAGCAGCTTGACCAGGGACGTAACAGGAAACACCATATATTTT. This gives the protein CASSLTRDVTGNTIYF.

The chain uses TRBV20-1 and TRBJ2-5; D remains ambiguous. Germline CDR1 is DFQATT and CDR2 is SNEGSKA (reference sequence). The CDR3 loop spans 13 amino acids. V was clipped by 4 bases and J by 1 base, with 10 bases between them. CDR3 loop: CSATDTFQETQYF. DNA for the CDR3: TGCAGTGCTACCGACACCTTCCAAGAGACCCAGTACTTC.

This chain uses TRBV20-1 with TRBJ1-2; a possible D gene is TRBD1 (5 bases). The germline CDR1 and CDR2 sequences are DFQATT and SNEGSKA (reference sequence). V lost 3 bases, J lost 8 bases, and 16 bases lay in between. The CDR3 runs 13 residues. DNA of the CDR3: TGCAGTGCTAGTAAGGGGAAGGTGGGGGGCTACACCTTC. Translated: CSASKGKVGGYTF.

This clonotype was picked up a small number of times. The rearrangement uses TRBV7-9 and TRBJ2-2; D remains unclear. The CDR3 contains 12 residues. CDR1 is SEHNR, CDR2 FQNEAQ, per germline (reference sequence). In DNA, the CDR3 is TGTGCTAACGGAGCGTACACCGGGGAGCTGTTTTTT. This gives the protein CANGAYTGELFF.

The table lists this clonotype with a few counts. J is TRBJ2-5 and V is TRBV27; TRBD2 agrees at 11 bases. The length of the CDR3 is 15 residues. Germline CDR1 reads MNHEY; CDR2 reads SMNVEV (reference sequence). V shed 5 bases, J shed 5 bases, and the junction held 7 bases outside the gene matches. The CDR3 DNA is TGTGCCAGCAGTATAGATGCTAGCGGGAGGGAGACCCAGTACTTC. Protein product: CASSIDASGRETQYF.

V and J are TRBV12-3 or TRBV12-4 and TRBJ2-1; D not resolved. This CDR3 is 15 amino acids long. V lost 2 bases to trimming and J lost 0 bases, with 8 bases between them. The chain's CDR3 is CASSLPPSSYNEQFF. The CDR3 coding sequence is TGTGCCAGCAGTTTACCCCCGAGCTCCTACAATGAGCAGTTCTTC.

The CDR3 DNA reads as TGTGCCAGCAGTAGGGGAACTAGCGATAACGAGCAGTACTTC. This encodes CASSRGTSDNEQYF. V and J are TRBV21-1 and TRBJ2-7; the table calls TRBD2, which could not be checked here. TRBV21-1 is flagged as a pseudogene. The CDR3 runs 14 residues.

The chain couples TRBV4-3 to TRBJ2-1; TRBD2 matches 12 bases. Germline V lookup: CDR1 LGHNA, CDR2 YSLEER. This CDR3 comprises 19 residues. The trim removed 2 bases at V and 4 bases at J, leaving 12 bases unmatched. This CDR3 is CASSQPTSGGANKYNEQFF. DNA for the CDR3: TGCGCCAGCAGCCAACCGACTAGCGGGGGAGCGAATAAATACAATGAGCAGTTCTTC.

V is TRBV4-1 and J is TRBJ1-3, with D unresolved. Germline V gene sequence: CDR1 MGHRA, CDR2 YSYEKL. Trimming removed 1 base from V and 3 bases from J, with 10 bases in between. The length of the CDR3 is 15 residues. The CDR3 reads CASSQVTNGGNTIYF. The CDR3 nucleotides are TGCGCCAGCAGCCAAGTAACTAATGGTGGAAACACCATATATTTT.

The J gene is TRBJ1-6, the V gene TRBV11-2; D is possibly TRBD1 (5 bases). Germline V CDR1 and CDR2: SGHAT, FQNNGV. The CDR3 extends over 15 amino acids. V gave up 1 base and J gave up 7 bases, with 11 bases separating them. The CDR3 loop reads CASSLGDGRNSPLHF. The CDR3 DNA reads as TGTGCCAGCAGCTTAGGGGACGGGAGAAATTCACCCCTCCACTTT.

This clonotype appeared a few times. The chain carries TRBV2 and TRBJ1-5; possibly TRBD1 for D (5 bases). The CDR3 sequence is 15 residues long. Trimming removed 2 bases at V and 6 bases at J, with 14 bases between. The germline V gene has CDR1 SNHLY and CDR2 FYNNEI. The CDR3 protein is CASSESGRRGQPQHF. The CDR3 coding sequence is TGTGCCAGCAGTGAATCTGGGCGGAGGGGTCAGCCCCAGCATTTT.

This clonotype was detected only a few times. The rearrangement links TRBV24-1 to TRBJ2-5; TRBD1 is a possible D gene (5 bases). Trimming cost V 1 base and J 2 bases, with 10 bases left between them. CDR1 KGHDR and CDR2 SFDVKD come from the germline V gene. The CDR3 length is 15 residues. In DNA form, the CDR3 reads TGTGCCACCAGTGATTTCCCCAGGGCTCAAGAGACCCAGTACTTC. Translated, it gives CATSDFPRAQETQYF.

The rearrangement uses TRBV20-1 and TRBJ1-1; tentative D call: TRBD1 (5 bases). V was shortened by 0 bases and J by 8 bases, with 13 bases between the two germline ends. CDR1 is DFQATT, CDR2 SNEGSKA, per germline (reference sequence). There are 13 residues in the CDR3. The CDR3 bases are TGCAGTGCTAGAGATCATATGCAGGGCGAAGCTTTCTTT. Its protein is CSARDHMQGEAFF.

This clonotype has just a few counts. The V and J genes are TRBV15 and TRBJ2-5; D uncertain. V was pared by 5 bases and J by 1 base, with 8 bases between. The CDR3 is 13 residues long. The V gene's germline CDR1 is LNHNV and CDR2 YYDKDF (reference sequence). DNA of the CDR3: TGTGCCACCAGCGCTCGTCCCCAAGAGACCCAGTACTTC. Protein sequence: CATSARPQETQYF.

This clonotype showed up just a few times. The rearrangement links TRBV16 to TRBJ1-5; D gene uncertain. The CDR3 is made up of 13 amino acids. The V end was cut by 0 bases, the J end by 11 bases, with 11 bases between. Per the germline V gene, CDR1 is KGHSY and CDR2 is FQNENV. CDR3 amino acids: CASSQSSDAAQHF. The CDR3 nucleotides read TGTGCCAGCAGCCAATCGTCGGACGCGGCCCAGCATTTT.

This rearrangement joins TRBV5-4 to TRBJ1-1; TRBD1 is a possible D gene (6 bases). V was trimmed by 0 bases and J by 5 bases, leaving 26 bases between them. The CDR3 is 19 amino acids. The germline CDR1 and CDR2 sequences are SGHNT and YYREEE (reference sequence). The CDR3 reads CASSLVRVRRGGRETEAFF. As DNA, the CDR3 is TGTGCCAGCAGCTTGGTGCGGGTCCGCCGGGGGGGCCGGGAGACTGAAGCTTTCTTT. Supplemented by reference TRBV5-4 and TRBJ1-1, the full variable domain reads ETGVTQSPTHLIKTRGQQVTLRCSSQSGHNTVSWYQQALGQGPQFIFQYYREEENGRGNFPPRFSGLQFPNYSSELNVNALELDDSALYLCASSLVRVRRGGRETEAFFGQGTRLTVV.

This clonotype has ten or more counts. The rearrangement joins TRBV12-3 or TRBV12-4 to TRBJ1-2; 9 bases fit TRBD1. V shed 5 bases and J 6 bases; nucleotides not matched to a gene: 7. This CDR3 has 14 residues. In nucleotides, the CDR3 is TGTGCCAGCAGTCCGACAGGGGGAGGCGATGGCTACACCTTC. The encoded protein is CASSPTGGGDGYTF.

This chain uses TRBV20-1 with TRBJ2-1; 8 bases fit TRBD2. The CDR3 has 16 amino acids. Germline CDR1 DFQATT, CDR2 SNEGSKA (reference sequence). V was clipped by 0 bases and J by 7 bases; unmatched bases: 11. The CDR3 reads CSARDPKRENPNEQFF. CDR3 coding DNA: TGCAGTGCTAGAGACCCAAAGCGGGAGAATCCGAATGAGCAGTTCTTC.

This clonotype came up a few times. The rearrangement joins TRBV20-1 to TRBJ1-1; D is uncertain. The V end lost 2 bases, the J end lost 3 bases, and 13 bases lay between the germline ends. CDR3 length equals 14 residues. Germline CDR1 DFQATT, CDR2 SNEGSKA (reference sequence). CDR3 sequence reads: CSARLGPSDTEAFF. The DNA for the CDR3 is TGCAGTGCTAGACTCGGCCCGTCGGACACTGAAGCTTTCTTT.

This clonotype was observed a few times. The chain couples TRBV5-1 to TRBJ1-1, with D tentatively TRBD1 (5 bases). Between the trimmed V and J ends, which lost 0 bases and 3 bases, there was a span of 9 bases. CDR3 length: 14 residues. Germline V gene data show CDR1 as SGHRS and CDR2 as YFSETQ. The CDR3 reads CASSLAGADTEAFF. CDR3 coding DNA: TGCGCCAGCAGCTTGGCTGGGGCCGACACTGAAGCTTTCTTT.

The CDR3 spells CASSFLQTYEQYF. DNA for the CDR3: TGTGCCAGCAGCTTCTTACAGACCTACGAGCAGTACTTC. The chain is built from TRBV5-6 and TRBJ2-7, with unresolved D. The germline CDR1 and CDR2 sequences are SGHDT and YYEEEE. The germline V and J ends were trimmed by 2 bases and 2 bases, with 8 bases remaining between them. CDR3 length: 13 amino acids.

V and J are TRBV29-1 and TRBJ2-5, with D unresolved. Per the germline V gene, CDR1 is SQVTM and CDR2 is ANQGSEA. V was shortened by 4 bases and J by 1 base, with 7 bases between the two germline ends. This CDR3 has 12 residues. The CDR3 DNA sequence: TGCAGCGTTGGGAATGCCCAAGAGACCCAGTACTTC. Translating it yields CSVGNAQETQYF. The full variable domain, its missing parts supplied by reference TRBV29-1 and TRBJ2-5, is SAVISQKPSRDICQRGTSLTIQCQVDSQVTMMFWYRQQPGQSLTLIATANQGSEATYESGFVIDKFPISRPNLTFSTLTVSNMSPEDSSIYLCSVGNAQETQYFGPGTRLLVL.